The 21 T cell receptor beta chains listed next were all sequenced from one sample in a study of blood T cell repertoires in COVID-19. Method: immunoSEQ multiplex PCR; TCRdb's copy keeps in-frame clones and lacks some. The data show tens of thousands of clones, around 87% seen once. Input material: peripheral blood. These TCRs come from an elderly woman in a cohort sampled during active or convalescent COVID-19.

The J gene is TRBJ2-5, the V gene TRBV9; 9 bases map to TRBD2. Per germline, CDR1 SGDLS and CDR2 YYNGEE. The ends lost 4 bases at V and 5 bases at J; junction bases unmatched: 9. The CDR3 covers 15 residues. CDR3 amino acids: CASSSGGREGETQYF. The CDR3 DNA follows: TGTGCCAGCAGCTCAGGGGGGCGGGAGGGCGAGACCCAGTACTTC.

This clone turned up a few times. V gene TRBV11-3 combines with J gene TRBJ2-7, with D perhaps matching TRBD2 (6 bases). Germline V gene data show CDR1 as SGHNT and CDR2 as YENEEA. The CDR3 loop spans 18 amino acids. V lost 5 bases and J 7 bases, leaving 30 bases between the germline ends. The CDR3 DNA reads TGTGCCAGCAGCACCGTGGATAGCGGAAAAGGATCCCCTTGGGAGCAGTACTTC. This sequence encodes CASSTVDSGKGSPWEQYF.

This chain joins TRBV6-6 and TRBJ1-1; 7 nucleotides match TRBD1. CDR1 and CDR2 from the germline V gene are MNHNY and SVGAGI (reference sequence). Unmatched junction bases numbered 8, after V lost 0 bases and J lost 4 bases. This CDR3 has 16 residues. The CDR3 nucleotides read TGTGCCAGCAGTTACTCGCGGACAGGTCGAGGCACTGAAGCTTTCTTT. It encodes CASSYSRTGRGTEAFF.

This clone was seen more than once but under ten times. The V gene is TRBV9, the J gene TRBJ1-1; 10 bases match TRBD1. The CDR3 length is 15 residues. Germline V gene sequence: CDR1 SGDLS, CDR2 YYNGEE. J lost 2 bases, V lost 4 bases, and 5 bases had no gene match. In DNA form, the CDR3 reads TGTGCCAGCAGCCTGGGACAGGGGAGTAACACTGAAGCTTTCTTT. Amino acid sequence: CASSLGQGSNTEAFF.

This clone was counted only a few times. This chain joins TRBV7-9 and TRBJ1-2; TRBD1 might be the D (6 bases). The CDR3 runs to 13 residues. Trimming took off 5 bases at V and 1 base at J, with 8 bases between the two ends. Germline-derived CDR1 and CDR2 are SEHNR and FQNEAQ (reference sequence). In nucleotides, the CDR3 is TGTGCCAGCAGCCGGACAGTTAACTATGGCTACACCTTC. Its translation: CASSRTVNYGYTF.

The chain recombines TRBV5-6 with TRBJ1-1; TRBD1 is a possible D gene (6 bases). The CDR3 sequence is 12 residues long. CDR1 is SGHDT and CDR2 is YYEEEE in the germline V gene. The V end lost 2 bases, the J end lost 5 bases, and 7 bases lay between the germline ends. CDR3: CASSFQGTEAFF. CDR3 in DNA: TGTGCCAGCAGCTTTCAGGGGACTGAAGCTTTCTTT.

V is TRBV4-3 and J is TRBJ2-4; a possible D gene is TRBD2 (6 bases). The CDR3 sequence is 18 residues long. CDR1 LGHNA and CDR2 YSLEER come from the germline V gene. The V gene lost 0 bases and the J gene lost 5 bases, with 20 bases spanning the gap. The CDR3, as DNA: TGCGCCAGCAGCCAAGAAGTCTGGGGGGAGGCGATGGAAAACATTCAGTACTTC. Its protein product is CASSQEVWGEAMENIQYF.

The chain combines TRBV7-2 with TRBJ2-1; D perhaps matches TRBD2 (6 bases). Germline values: CDR1 SGHTA, CDR2 FQGNSA. Trimming removed 7 bases from V and 6 bases from J, with 22 bases in between. The CDR3 spans 16 residues. The CDR3 nucleotides are TGTGCCAGCACCCCCGTGGGCGGGACCCCCACCAATGAGCAGTTCTTC. As protein: CASTPVGGTPTNEQFF.

This clone was seen a handful of times. The chain joins TRBV5-1 to TRBJ2-1; no clear D. The CDR3 contains 15 residues. V was shortened by 4 bases and J by 0 bases, with 11 bases between the two germline ends. The germline V gene encodes CDR1 SGHRS and CDR2 YFSETQ. CDR3 residues: CASSGGQRSYNEQFF. In DNA, the CDR3 is TGCGCCAGCAGCGGCGGCCAGCGCTCCTACAATGAGCAGTTCTTC.

The gene calls are TRBV3-1 (or the pseudogene TRBV3-2) and TRBJ2-2, with TRBD2 matching 7 bases. Germline CDR1 is LGHDT and CDR2 is YNNKEL (reference sequence). The V gene end was trimmed by 4 bases and the J gene end by 6 bases; junction bases not matched to a gene: 11. This CDR3 region has 16 residues. CDR3: CASSLGLGAVAGELFF. CDR3 nucleotide sequence: TGTGCCAGCAGCCTCGGACTAGGGGCGGTGGCCGGGGAGCTGTTTTTT.

The V call is TRBV3-1 (or the pseudogene TRBV3-2), the J call TRBJ1-1, with 7 bases aligning to TRBD1. The CDR3 sequence is 14 residues long. Germline values: CDR1 LGHDT, CDR2 YNNKEL (reference sequence). V trimming: 4 bases; J trimming: 5 bases; junction bases outside the gene matches: 7. Here the CDR3 reads CASSPTGWGTEAFF. The CDR3 DNA is TGTGCCAGCAGCCCGACAGGGTGGGGGACTGAAGCTTTCTTT.

The genes are TRBV5-1 and TRBJ1-1; 7 positions match TRBD1. Per the germline V gene, CDR1 is SGHRS and CDR2 is YFSETQ. The CDR3 length is 18 residues. Germline trimming cut 1 base from V and 1 base from J; bases unmatched to any gene: 13. DNA for the CDR3: TGCGCCAGCAGCTTGATGGCAGGGGGTAGTATGGGGAACACTGAAGCTTTCTTT. It yields the protein CASSLMAGGSMGNTEAFF.

The chain couples TRBV5-1 to TRBJ2-3; the D gene is possibly TRBD1 (5 bases). Deletions cut 0 bases from V and 4 bases from J, with 12 bases between. This CDR3 region has 15 residues. Looked up from germline, CDR1 is SGHRS and CDR2 is YFSETQ. As DNA, the CDR3 is TGCGCCAGCAGCTTGGGAGTCAGGGCGGCAGATACGCAGTATTTT. Translating it yields CASSLGVRAADTQYF.

The genes are TRBV5-5 and TRBJ2-2; 8 bases are a match to TRBD1. The CDR3 runs 16 residues. From germline, CDR1 is SGHKS and CDR2 YYEKEE (reference sequence). V gave up 4 bases and J gave up 2 bases; unmatched junction bases: 7. CDR3 loop: CASSGDRGDNTGELFF. The DNA for the CDR3 is TGTGCCAGCAGCGGTGACAGGGGAGATAACACCGGGGAGCTGTTTTTT. Combining the CDR3 with reference TRBV5-5 and TRBJ2-2 gives the whole variable domain DAGVTQSPTHLIKTRGQQVTLRCSPISGHKSVSWYQQVLGQGPQFIFQYYEKEERGRGNFPDRFSARQFPNYSSELNVNALLLGDSALYLCASSGDRGDNTGELFFGEGSRLTVL.

The rearrangement uses TRBV9 and TRBJ2-7; 8 bases match TRBD1. Germline V gene lookup returns CDR1 SGDLS and CDR2 YYNGEE. The CDR3 consists of 14 residues. V trimming: 4 bases; J trimming: 2 bases; junction bases outside the gene matches: 5. The CDR3 loop is CASSPRTGTYEQYF. CDR3 sequence (DNA): TGTGCCAGCAGCCCAAGGACAGGGACCTACGAGCAGTACTTC.

J is TRBJ1-3 and V is TRBV7-9; D uncertain. Germline values: CDR1 SEHNR, CDR2 FQNEAQ (reference sequence). The V end lost 1 base, the J end lost 4 bases, and 17 bases lay between the germline ends. This CDR3 spans 17 amino acids. The CDR3 region is CASSLEKGFTGGNTIYF. CDR3 bases: TGTGCCAGCAGCTTAGAAAAGGGATTCACGGGAGGAAACACCATATATTTT.

V usage is TRBV11-2 and J usage is TRBJ2-5; 8 bases map to TRBD2. The V and J ends lost 3 bases and 5 bases, in that order; junction bases with no gene match: 11. The CDR3 is made up of 16 amino acids. Germline CDR1 is SGHAT and CDR2 is FQNNGV. The CDR3 protein is CASSFTSGGGGETQYF. The CDR3 nucleotides are TGTGCCAGCAGCTTTACTAGCGGAGGTGGGGGGGAGACCCAGTACTTC. Filled out from reference TRBV11-2 and TRBJ2-5, the complete variable domain reads EAGVAQSPRYKIIEKRQSVAFWCNPISGHATLYWYQQILGQGPKLLIQFQNNGVVDDSQLPKDRFSAERLKGVDSTLKIQPAKLEDSAVYLCASSFTSGGGGETQYFGPGTRLLVL.

The chain uses TRBV24-1 and TRBJ2-3, with TRBD1 matching 12 bases. J lost 3 bases, V lost 3 bases, and 3 bases had no gene match. CDR1 and CDR2 (germline): KGHDR, SFDVKD. The CDR3 is 16 residues long. For the CDR3, the DNA is TGTGCCACCAGTGATCGGGACAGGGGGCGAACAGATACGCAGTATTTT. Its translation is CATSDRDRGRTDTQYF.

The V call is TRBV6-4, the J call TRBJ1-3; the match to TRBD1 covers 11 bases. This CDR3 spans 17 amino acids. In germline, CDR1 is MRHNA, CDR2 SNTAGT. Trimming cost V 3 bases and J 1 base; bases outside gene matches: 5. The CDR3 reads CASSETGTGGSGNTIYF. CDR3 coding DNA: TGTGCCAGCAGTGAAACCGGGACAGGGGGGTCTGGAAACACCATATATTTT.

The chain recombines TRBV6-5 with TRBJ1-1; maybe TRBD1 (5 bases). The CDR3 loop spans 14 amino acids. The germline CDR1 and CDR2 sequences are MNHEY and SVGAGI. With 7 bases removed from V and 4 bases from J, the gap between germline ends came to 16 bases. As DNA, the CDR3 is TGTGCCAGCAATCTCGGGAGGGGTGGCACTGAAGCTTTCTTT. Amino acids: CASNLGRGGTEAFF.

This clone showed up just a few times. The gene calls are TRBV11-3 and TRBJ2-7; TRBD1 aligns across 9 bases. The CDR3 covers 15 residues. The germline gives CDR1 SGHNT, CDR2 YENEEA. V lost 1 base to trimming and J lost 3 bases; unmatched junction nucleotides: 4. Here the CDR3 reads CASSLGGTGNYEQYF. The DNA of the CDR3 is TGTGCCAGCAGCTTAGGCGGGACAGGGAACTACGAGCAGTACTTC.